The T cell receptor (beta chain) described here comes from a study of blood T cells in healthy people across ages. The germline CDR1 and CDR2 sequences are LGHDT and YNNKEL (reference sequence). The V gene end was trimmed by 4 bases and the J gene end by 10 bases; junction bases not matched to a gene: 12. The CDR3 consists of 16 residues. A second roughly 6 to 11 cycle PCR used barcoded and J-beta primers. One entry per CDR3 protein, called by TCRdb with MiXCR from the 5' RACE reads. The sample lists 1.2 million to 1.5 million distinct CDR3 sequences; roughly 40% were seen once. This TCR derives from a woman younger than 35 in good health. The chain is built from TRBV3-1 and TRBJ2-1, with 11 bases aligning to TRBD2. The specimen was blood. CDR3 DNA sequence: TGTGCCAGCAGCCTCGGTAGCGGGGGGGCAGGAGGCGAGCAGTTCTTC. Its protein is CASSLGSGGAGGEQFF.